A selection of T cell receptor beta chains follows, all from one sample in a study of beta chain features in type 1 diabetes. Clones were sequenced by immunoSEQ multiplex PCR, and TCRdb holds only the in-frame ones, with some missing. The table has 150,000 to 200,000 clones, approximately 9.1% seen once; the top ten hold roughly 0.7%. What was sequenced was central memory CD4+ T cells from blood. The source is a woman in her 30s with type 1 diabetes. The CDR3 runs from the conserved cysteine through the conserved F or W. The D gene is left open where the match is weak. Clone size is not always given. Where it is, it says once, few, many or a class for expanded clones.

clone_size j_call v_call d_call cdr3_aa cdr3_nt
few TRBJ2-2 TRBV4-1 TRBD1 CASSQRQPTGTGHTGELFF TGCGCCAGCAGCCAGCGCCAACCAACCGGGACAGGTCATACCGGGGAGCTGTTTTTT
few TRBJ1-2 TRBV30 - CAWSVLAARHYGYTF TGTGCCTGGAGTGTACTGGCAGCGCGGCACTATGGCTACACCTTC
few TRBJ1-1 TRBV19 - CATRRTGNTEAFF TGTGCCACAAGGAGGACGGGGAACACTGAAGCTTTCTTT
few TRBJ2-7 TRBV18 TRBD1 CASVGQGKGEQYF TGTGCCAGCGTGGGACAGGGAAAGGGCGAGCAGTACTTC
- TRBJ2-7 TRBV28 TRBD2 CASSPPGLAVYEQYF TGTGCCAGCAGTCCCCCGGGGCTAGCGGTCTACGAGCAGTACTTC
- TRBJ2-1 TRBV5-1 TRBD1 CASSLASMGTGGYNEQFF TGCGCCAGCAGCTTGGCTTCCATGGGGACAGGGGGATACAATGAGCAGTTCTTC
few TRBJ2-1 TRBV5-1 TRBD2 CASGGTSGRAGFF TGCGCCAGCGGAGGGACTAGCGGGAGGGCGGGGTTCTTC
- TRBJ1-4 TRBV30 TRBD1 CAWSAWDRGNEKLFF TGTGCCTGGAGTGCGTGGGACAGGGGAAATGAAAAACTGTTTTTT
few TRBJ1-5 TRBV6-5 TRBD1 CATRTGDNQPQHF TGTGCCACACGGACAGGGGATAATCAGCCCCAGCATTTT
- TRBJ2-7 TRBV9 - CASSATEGSLYEQYF TGTGCCAGCAGCGCAACAGAAGGAAGCCTTTACGAGCAGTACTTC
- TRBJ1-5 TRBV21-1 - CASSSGGYVGSQPQHF TGTGCCAGCAGCTCGGGGGGATATGTAGGAAGTCAGCCCCAGCATTTT
- TRBJ2-7 TRBV9 TRBD2 CASSVGGGHYEQYF TGTGCCAGCAGCGTCGGGGGAGGGCACTACGAGCAGTACTTC
- TRBJ2-7 TRBV30 TRBD2 CAWSRTSDPYEQYF TGTGCCTGGAGTCGGACTAGCGACCCCTACGAGCAGTACTTC
few TRBJ1-1 TRBV6-6 - CASSPGQTLEAFF TGTGCCAGCAGTCCAGGACAGACCCTTGAAGCTTTCTTT
- TRBJ1-1 TRBV5-1 - CASSLAAGPTEAFF TGCGCCAGCAGCTTGGCCGCAGGGCCCACTGAAGCTTTCTTT
few TRBJ2-1 TRBV27 - CASLGWGVNNEQFF TGTGCCAGCCTCGGTTGGGGGGTTAACAATGAGCAGTTCTTC
few TRBJ2-1 TRBV18 TRBD1 CASSPEGQGANEQFF TGTGCCAGCTCACCCGAGGGACAGGGGGCGAATGAGCAGTTCTTC
once TRBJ2-2 TRBV5-1 TRBD2 CASSLGTSGTGELFF TGCGCCAGCAGCTTGGGGACTAGCGGGACCGGGGAGCTGTTTTTT
- TRBJ1-1 TRBV4-2 TRBD1 CASSREGGGNTEAFF TGTGCCAGCAGCCGAGAAGGGGGCGGGAACACTGAAGCTTTCTTT
- TRBJ2-1 TRBV28 - CASSLWGAHEQFF TGTGCCAGCAGTTTATGGGGGGCCCATGAGCAGTTCTTC
few TRBJ2-7 TRBV5-4 TRBD2 CASGALVQYF TGCGCCAGCGGGGCGTTGGTTCAGTACTTC
- TRBJ2-3 TRBV10-3 TRBD2 CAIGTSGTDTQYF TGTGCCATCGGGACTAGCGGGACAGATACGCAGTATTTT
- TRBJ2-3 TRBV5-1 TRBD1 CASSPDRMRTDTQYF TGCGCCAGCAGCCCGGACAGGATGAGAACAGATACGCAGTATTTT
few TRBJ1-3 TRBV30 TRBD1 CAWSRDSSGNTIYF TGTGCCTGGAGTAGGGACAGCTCTGGAAACACCATATATTTT
few TRBJ2-5 TRBV7-3 - CASSLYGFETQYF TGTGCCAGCAGCTTATACGGGTTTGAGACCCAGTACTTC
few TRBJ2-1 TRBV18 TRBD2 CASSPFLAGDNNEQFF TGTGCCAGCTCACCATTCCTAGCGGGAGATAACAATGAGCAGTTCTTC
- TRBJ2-1 TRBV4-2 - CASSQDGRGLSYNEQFF TGTGCCAGCAGCCAAGATGGAAGGGGACTGTCCTACAATGAGCAGTTCTTC
- TRBJ1-2 TRBV5-4 TRBD1 CASSLRRDRNYGYTF TGTGCCAGCAGCTTGAGAAGGGACAGGAACTATGGCTACACCTTC
- TRBJ2-7 TRBV15 - CATSRSKGSEWEQYF TGTGCCACCAGCAGATCCAAAGGGAGTGAGTGGGAGCAGTACTTC
few TRBJ2-1 TRBV7-3 - CASSLGSGQSSYNEQFF TGTGCCAGCAGCTTAGGGTCTGGACAAAGCTCCTACAATGAGCAGTTCTTC
- TRBJ2-1 TRBV29-1 TRBD1 CSVEGQGDEQFF TGCAGCGTTGAGGGACAGGGCGATGAGCAGTTCTTC
- TRBJ2-3 TRBV5-1 TRBD2 CASSLGLAGADTQYF TGCGCCAGCAGCTTGGGACTAGCGGGAGCAGATACGCAGTATTTT
few TRBJ2-1 TRBV5-4 TRBD2 CASSSAGTSGSGGQFF TGTGCCAGCAGCTCGGCCGGGACTAGCGGGTCGGGAGGGCAGTTCTTC
few TRBJ2-1 TRBV29-1 TRBD2 CSPKGLAGEAYNEQFF TGCAGCCCTAAAGGACTAGCGGGAGAGGCCTACAATGAGCAGTTCTTC
- TRBJ1-2 TRBV7-2 - CASSLMGGTHGYTF TGTGCCAGCAGCTTAATGGGGGGAACACATGGCTACACCTTC
- TRBJ2-7 TRBV9 TRBD2 CASSPRLALYEQYF TGTGCCAGCAGCCCTCGACTAGCTCTCTACGAGCAGTACTTC
few TRBJ1-3 TRBV28 TRBD1 CASSSGGFSGNTIYF TGTGCCAGCAGTTCAGGGGGCTTCTCTGGAAACACCATATATTTT
- TRBJ2-1 TRBV9 TRBD1 CASSVVRQGAREQFF TGTGCCAGCAGCGTAGTCCGGCAGGGGGCGAGGGAACAGTTCTTC
- TRBJ1-2 TRBV19 TRBD1 CASSRGTDYGYTF TGTGCCAGTAGTAGGGGGACAGACTATGGCTACACCTTC
few TRBJ1-1 TRBV27 - CASSHGGTEAFF TGTGCCAGCAGTCATGGGGGGACTGAAGCTTTCTTT
- TRBJ2-1 TRBV10-3 - CAITPGQADNEQFF TGTGCCATCACCCCGGGACAAGCCGACAATGAGCAGTTCTTC